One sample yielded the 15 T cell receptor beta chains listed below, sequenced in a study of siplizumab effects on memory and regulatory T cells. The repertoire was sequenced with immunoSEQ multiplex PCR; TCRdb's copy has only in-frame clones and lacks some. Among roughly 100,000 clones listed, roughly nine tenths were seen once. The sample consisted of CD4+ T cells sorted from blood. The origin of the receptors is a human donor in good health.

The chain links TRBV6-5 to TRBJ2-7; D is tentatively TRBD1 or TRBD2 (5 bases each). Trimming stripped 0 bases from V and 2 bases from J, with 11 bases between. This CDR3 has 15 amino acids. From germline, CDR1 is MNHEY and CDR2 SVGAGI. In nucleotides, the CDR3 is TGTGCCAGCAGTTACTCGGGGGTCGTAACCTACGAGCAGTACTTC. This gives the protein CASSYSGVVTYEQYF.

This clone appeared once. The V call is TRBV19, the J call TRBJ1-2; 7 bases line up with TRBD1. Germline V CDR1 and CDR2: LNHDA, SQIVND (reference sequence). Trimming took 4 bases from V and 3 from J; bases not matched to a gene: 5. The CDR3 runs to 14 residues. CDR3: CASSTMTGHYGYTF. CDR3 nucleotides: TGTGCCAGTAGTACTATGACAGGGCACTATGGCTACACCTTC. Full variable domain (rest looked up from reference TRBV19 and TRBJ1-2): DGGITQSPKYLFRKEGQNVTLSCEQNLNHDAMYWYRQDPGQGLRLIYYSQIVNDFQKGDIAEGYSVSREKKESFPLTVTSAQKNPTAFYLCASSTMTGHYGYTFGSGTRLTVV.

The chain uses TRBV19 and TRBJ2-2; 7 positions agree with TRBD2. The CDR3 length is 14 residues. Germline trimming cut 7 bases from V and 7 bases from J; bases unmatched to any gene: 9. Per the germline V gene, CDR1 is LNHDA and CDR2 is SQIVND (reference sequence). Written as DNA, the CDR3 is TGTGCCAGTAACGGGGGGTCAGTAAGCGGGGAGCTGTTTTTT. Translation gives CASNGGSVSGELFF. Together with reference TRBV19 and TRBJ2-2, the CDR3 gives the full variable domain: DGGITQSPKYLFRKEGQNVTLSCEQNLNHDAMYWYRQDPGQGLRLIYYSQIVNDFQKGDIAEGYSVSREKKESFPLTVTSAQKNPTAFYLCASNGGSVSGELFFGEGSRLTVL.

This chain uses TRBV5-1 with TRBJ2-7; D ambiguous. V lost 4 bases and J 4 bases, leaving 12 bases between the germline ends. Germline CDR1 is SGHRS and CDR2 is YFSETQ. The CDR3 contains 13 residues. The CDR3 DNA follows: TGCGCCAGCAGCCGGACCGGGTGGTACGAGCAGTACTTC. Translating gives CASSRTGWYEQYF.

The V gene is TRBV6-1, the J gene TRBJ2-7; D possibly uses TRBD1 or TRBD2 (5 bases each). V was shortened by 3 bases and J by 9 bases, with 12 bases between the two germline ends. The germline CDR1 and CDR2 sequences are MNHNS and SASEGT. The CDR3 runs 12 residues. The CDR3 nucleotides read TGTGCCAGCAGTGAGGGGACGGCCGTGCAGTACTTC. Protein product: CASSEGTAVQYF.

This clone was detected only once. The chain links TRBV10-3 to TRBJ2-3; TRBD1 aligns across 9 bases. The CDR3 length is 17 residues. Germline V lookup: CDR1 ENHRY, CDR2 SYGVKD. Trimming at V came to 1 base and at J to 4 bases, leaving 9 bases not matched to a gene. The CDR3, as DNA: TGTGCCATCAGTGAGTACAGCCGGACAGGGGAGCCAGATACGCAGTATTTT. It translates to CAISEYSRTGEPDTQYF.

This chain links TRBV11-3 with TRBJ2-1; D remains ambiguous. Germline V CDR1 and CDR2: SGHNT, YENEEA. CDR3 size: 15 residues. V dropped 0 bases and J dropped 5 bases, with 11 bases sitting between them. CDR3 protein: CASSLDQDGNNEQFF. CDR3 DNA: TGTGCCAGCAGCTTAGATCAGGATGGAAACAATGAGCAGTTCTTC.

The CDR3 spells CASSHLRGGLDYGYTF. In nucleotides, the CDR3 is TGTGCCAGCAGCCATTTAAGGGGGGGGCTGGACTATGGCTACACCTTC. V usage is TRBV11-2 and J usage is TRBJ1-2; D perhaps matches TRBD1 (6 bases). The CDR3 loop spans 16 amino acids. V lost 5 bases to trimming and J lost 3 bases, with 19 bases between them. CDR1 SGHAT and CDR2 FQNNGV come from the germline V gene. Looking up the rest from reference TRBV11-2 and TRBJ1-2 gives the full variable domain: EAGVAQSPRYKIIEKRQSVAFWCNPISGHATLYWYQQILGQGPKLLIQFQNNGVVDDSQLPKDRFSAERLKGVDSTLKIQPAKLEDSAVYLCASSHLRGGLDYGYTFGSGTRLTVV.

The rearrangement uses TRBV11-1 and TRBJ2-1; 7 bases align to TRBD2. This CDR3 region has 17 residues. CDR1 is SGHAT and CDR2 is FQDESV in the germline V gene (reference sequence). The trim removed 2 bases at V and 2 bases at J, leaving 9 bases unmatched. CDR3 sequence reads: CASSLSSGRGTYNEQFF. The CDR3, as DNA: TGTGCCAGCAGCTTATCCTCCGGGCGGGGGACCTACAATGAGCAGTTCTTC.

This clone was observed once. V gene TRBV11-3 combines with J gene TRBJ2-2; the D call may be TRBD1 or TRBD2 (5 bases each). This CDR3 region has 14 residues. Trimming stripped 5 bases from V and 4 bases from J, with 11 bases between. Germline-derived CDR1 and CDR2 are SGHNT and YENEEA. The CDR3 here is CASSPGPITGELFF. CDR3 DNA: TGTGCCAGCAGCCCGGGACCGATCACCGGGGAGCTGTTTTTT.

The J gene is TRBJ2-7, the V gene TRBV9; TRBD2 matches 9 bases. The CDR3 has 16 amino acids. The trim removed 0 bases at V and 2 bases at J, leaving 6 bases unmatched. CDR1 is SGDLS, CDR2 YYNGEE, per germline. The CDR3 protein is CASSVDDGTSTYEQYF. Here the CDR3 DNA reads TGTGCCAGCAGCGTAGACGACGGGACTAGCACCTACGAGCAGTACTTC.

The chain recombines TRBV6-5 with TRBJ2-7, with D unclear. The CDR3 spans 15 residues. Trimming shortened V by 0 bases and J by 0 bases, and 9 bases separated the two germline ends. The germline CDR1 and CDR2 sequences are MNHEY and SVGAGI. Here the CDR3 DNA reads TGTGCCAGCAGTTACTCCTTGCGGAGCTCCTACGAGCAGTACTTC. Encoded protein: CASSYSLRSSYEQYF.

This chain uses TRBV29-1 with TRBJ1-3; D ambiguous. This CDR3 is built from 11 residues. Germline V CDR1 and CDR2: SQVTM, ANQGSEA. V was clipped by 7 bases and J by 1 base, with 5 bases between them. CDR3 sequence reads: CSARSGNTIYF. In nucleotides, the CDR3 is TGCAGCGCCCGATCTGGAAACACCATATATTTT.

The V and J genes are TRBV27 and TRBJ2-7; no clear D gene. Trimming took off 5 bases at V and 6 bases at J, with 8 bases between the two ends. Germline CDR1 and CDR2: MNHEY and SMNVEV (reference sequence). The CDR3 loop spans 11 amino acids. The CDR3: CASSHGLEQYF. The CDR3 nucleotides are TGTGCCAGCAGTCATGGCCTCGAGCAGTACTTC.

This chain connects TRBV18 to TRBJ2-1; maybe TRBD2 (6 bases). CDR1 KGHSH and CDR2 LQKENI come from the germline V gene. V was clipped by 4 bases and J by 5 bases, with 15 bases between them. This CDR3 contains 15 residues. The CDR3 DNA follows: TGTGCCAGCTCACGTGGGGGGTTCGTCAACAATGAGCAGTTCTTC. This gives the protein CASSRGGFVNNEQFF.